Following are 2 T cell receptor beta chains from one sample sequenced in a study of TIL therapy for anti-PD-1-resistant metastatic lung cancer. The sample's time point: pre-treatment sample, taken before nivolumab and TIL therapy. Sequencing used immunoSEQ v3. The data were produced by immunoSEQ multiplex PCR, yet TCRdb's version contains in-frame clones alone and is incomplete. The sample has 50,000 to 70,000 clones; about 69% are singletons. Here the sequenced sample was blood, taken at baseline. These receptors all come from a person between 25 and 80 years old with non-small cell lung cancer.

In DNA form, the CDR3 reads TGTGCCAGCAGCAGAAACCGGGGAAGGGCTGAAGCTTTCTTT. This encodes CASSRNRGRAEAFF. V and J are TRBV9 and TRBJ1-1; D gene uncertain. CDR3 length: 14 amino acids. Trimming removed 4 bases at V and 6 bases at J, with 16 bases between. Germline V CDR1 and CDR2: SGDLS, YYNGEE.

V usage is TRBV2 and J usage is TRBJ2-7; unclear D gene. The CDR3 has 16 residues. V gave up 2 bases and J gave up 6 bases, with 20 bases separating them. CDR1 is SNHLY, CDR2 FYNNEI, per germline. The CDR3 region has the DNA TGTGCCAGCAGTGAATATCGGGCATGGGCTCGTTCCGAGCAGTACTTC. Its translation: CASSEYRAWARSEQYF.